These 14 T cell receptor beta chains were sequenced from one sample in a study of shared clonotypes between healthy human individuals. Measured with immunoSEQ multiplex PCR; TCRdb has only the in-frame clones, and not every one. The sample gives a few million clones, around nine tenths of which show up once; under 0.15% is in the top ten. Source material: naive CD4+ T cells sorted from blood. As for subset: CD45RA+ positively selected. Receptors originate from a young man in good health.

The rearrangement joins TRBV5-6 to TRBJ2-3; 8 bases agree with TRBD2. CDR3 length: 18 residues. The V gene's germline CDR1 is SGHDT and CDR2 YYEEEE. The V and J ends lost 7 bases and 0 bases, in that order; junction bases with no gene match: 16. The CDR3 DNA is TGTGCCAGCCGCCGCGTTCGGGAGGGGACCAGCAGCACAGATACGCAGTATTTT. This codes for CASRRVREGTSSTDTQYF.

The chain is built from TRBV7-9 and TRBJ1-1; D unresolved. The V gene lost 1 base and the J gene lost 1 base, with 13 bases spanning the gap. CDR1 and CDR2 from the germline V gene are SEHNR and FQNEAQ (reference sequence). The CDR3 consists of 16 residues. The DNA for the CDR3 is TGTGCCAGCAGCTTAGGGAGGGTGAATAGGAACACTGAAGCTTTCTTT. Amino acid sequence: CASSLGRVNRNTEAFF.

This rearrangement joins TRBV6-6 to TRBJ1-5; D is unresolved. This CDR3 region has 12 residues. The germline CDR1 and CDR2 sequences are MNHNY and SVGAGI (reference sequence). With 6 bases removed from V and 3 bases from J, the gap between germline ends came to 6 bases. The CDR3 sequence: CASSIPNQPQHF. CDR3 nucleotide sequence: TGTGCCAGCAGCATCCCCAATCAGCCCCAGCATTTT.

CDR3 sequence: CASSPGRPYSYEQYF. DNA for the CDR3: TGTGCCAGCTCACCAGGGCGGCCTTACTCCTACGAGCAGTACTTC. V gene TRBV18 combines with J gene TRBJ2-7; D call uncertain. The germline CDR1 and CDR2 sequences are KGHSH and LQKENI. The CDR3 is 15 residues long. Trimming took 2 bases from V and 0 from J, leaving 11 bases between them. The full variable domain, with the rest looked up from reference TRBV18 and TRBJ2-7, is NAGVMQNPRHLVRRRGQEARLRCSPMKGHSHVYWYRQLPEEGLKFMVYLQKENIIDESGMPKERFSAEFPKEGPSILRIQQVVRGDSAAYFCASSPGRPYSYEQYFGPGTRLTVT.

The chain carries TRBV6-5 and TRBJ1-6; D is ambiguous. The V gene lost 6 bases and the J gene lost 7 bases, with 16 bases spanning the gap. The CDR3 spans 15 residues. The V gene's germline CDR1 is MNHEY and CDR2 SVGAGI. The chain's CDR3 is CASRLDYLGNSPLHF. Written as DNA, the CDR3 is TGTGCCAGCAGACTAGATTACCTGGGGAATTCACCCCTCCACTTT.

CDR3 region: CASSRDIFEKLFF. The CDR3 region has the DNA TGCGCCAGCAGTCGGGACATTTTCGAAAAACTGTTTTTT. The chain uses TRBV10-1 and TRBJ1-4; TRBD1 is a possible D gene (6 bases). Germline V gene data show CDR1 as WNHNN and CDR2 as SYGVQD (reference sequence). CDR3 length: 13 residues. Trimming cost V 5 bases and J 8 bases, with 12 bases left between them.

The CDR3 is CASSESRSGRVGTGELFF. The DNA for the CDR3 is TGCGCCAGCAGTGAGTCGAGATCAGGGCGGGTGGGCACCGGGGAGCTGTTTTTT. V and J are TRBV10-1 and TRBJ2-2, with D perhaps assigned TRBD1 or TRBD2 (5 bases each). CDR1 is WNHNN and CDR2 is SYGVQD in the germline V gene (reference sequence). CDR3 size: 18 residues. The germline V and J ends were trimmed by 0 bases and 4 bases, with 18 bases remaining between them.

This clone appeared a single time. The chain recombines TRBV5-1 with TRBJ1-3; no clear D gene. CDR1 and CDR2 (germline): SGHRS, YFSETQ. CDR3 size: 15 residues. Trimming pared 1 base from V and 0 bases from J, leaving 8 bases between. CDR3 in amino acids: CASSLYGSSGNTIYF. CDR3 in DNA: TGCGCCAGCAGCTTGTACGGCAGCTCTGGAAACACCATATATTTT.

The rearrangement uses TRBV28 and TRBJ2-3; D is unclear. The CDR3 extends over 16 amino acids. Germline V CDR1 and CDR2: MDHEN, SYDVKM. V lost 3 bases and J 1 base, leaving 14 bases between the germline ends. The CDR3 region has the DNA TGTGCCAGCAGTTTCCACCAGAGAACGGGCACAGATACGCAGTATTTT. It is translated as CASSFHQRTGTDTQYF.

The genes are TRBV6-6 and TRBJ1-5; D uncertain. Trimming removed 7 bases at V and 9 bases at J, with 16 bases between. The CDR3 totals 13 residues. The germline V gene has CDR1 MNHNY and CDR2 SVGAGI (reference sequence). CDR3 nucleotide sequence: TGTGCCAGCAATCTCAAAGGATGGAGGCCCCAGCATTTT. Translation gives CASNLKGWRPQHF.

This clone was seen a single time. The CDR3 sequence is CASSDSNNKAAKSYEQYF. In nucleotides, the CDR3 is TGTGCCAGTTCGGACAGTAATAATAAAGCGGCAAAGTCCTACGAGCAGTACTTC. The J gene is TRBJ2-7, the V gene TRBV27, with D possibly matching TRBD1 (6 bases). V was trimmed by 9 bases and J by 1 base, leaving 28 bases between them. Germline-derived CDR1 and CDR2 are MNHEY and SMNVEV (reference sequence). The CDR3 consists of 18 residues.

The chain uses TRBV4-1 and TRBJ1-4; 12 bases are a match to TRBD1. The J segment lost 4 bases and the V segment lost 4 bases, leaving 4 bases of the junction unmatched. The germline V gene has CDR1 MGHRA and CDR2 YSYEKL. The CDR3 has 16 amino acids. CDR3 residues: CASSRDRGLINEKLFF. The CDR3 nucleotides are TGCGCCAGCAGCCGGGACAGGGGGCTAATTAATGAAAAACTGTTTTTT.

The rearrangement uses TRBV15 and TRBJ2-2; 9 positions agree with TRBD1. This CDR3 comprises 15 residues. Germline V gene data show CDR1 as LNHNV and CDR2 as YYDKDF (reference sequence). V was clipped by 3 bases and J by 6 bases; unmatched bases: 5. The CDR3 nucleotides read TGTGCCACCAGCAGTCTGGACAGGGGACCCGGGGAGCTGTTTTTT. It specifies CATSSLDRGPGELFF.

This chain uses TRBV6-1 with TRBJ2-1; 9 nucleotides line up with TRBD1. There are 16 residues in the CDR3. J lost 2 bases, V lost 3 bases, and 5 bases had no gene match. Germline-derived CDR1 and CDR2 are MNHNS and SASEGT. CDR3 nucleotide sequence: TGTGCCAGCAGTGACCGCACAGGGGGCCCCTACAATGAGCAGTTCTTC. Amino acids: CASSDRTGGPYNEQFF.